This T cell receptor (beta chain) was sequenced for a study of blood T cell repertoires in COVID-19. At the level of the study: The study drew acute and convalescent COVID-19 samples from the United States, Italy and Spain. T cells, B-cell-depleted T cells, or PBMCs supplied cDNA or gDNA.

The germline V gene encodes CDR1 SQVTM and CDR2 ANQGSEA. This CDR3 is built from 13 residues. Between the trimmed V and J ends, which lost 3 bases and 1 base, there was a span of 10 bases. Methods used by the authors: Estimation of nucleated cell counts relied on the amplification of reference gene primers. The repertoire was sequenced with immunoSEQ multiplex PCR; TCRdb's copy has only in-frame clones and lacks some. V, J and clone size reflect that table, while D and trimming were determined from the DNA. Here the sample spans 200,000 or so clones, 80% to 90% being singletons. The receptor's source is an elderly woman with acute or convalescent COVID-19. The chain couples TRBV29-1 to TRBJ2-7; D uncertain. Sequenced sample: peripheral blood. The CDR3 DNA reads as TGCAGCGTTGACGAGGTCGGATCCTACGAGCAGTACTTC. Translation gives CSVDEVGSYEQYF.